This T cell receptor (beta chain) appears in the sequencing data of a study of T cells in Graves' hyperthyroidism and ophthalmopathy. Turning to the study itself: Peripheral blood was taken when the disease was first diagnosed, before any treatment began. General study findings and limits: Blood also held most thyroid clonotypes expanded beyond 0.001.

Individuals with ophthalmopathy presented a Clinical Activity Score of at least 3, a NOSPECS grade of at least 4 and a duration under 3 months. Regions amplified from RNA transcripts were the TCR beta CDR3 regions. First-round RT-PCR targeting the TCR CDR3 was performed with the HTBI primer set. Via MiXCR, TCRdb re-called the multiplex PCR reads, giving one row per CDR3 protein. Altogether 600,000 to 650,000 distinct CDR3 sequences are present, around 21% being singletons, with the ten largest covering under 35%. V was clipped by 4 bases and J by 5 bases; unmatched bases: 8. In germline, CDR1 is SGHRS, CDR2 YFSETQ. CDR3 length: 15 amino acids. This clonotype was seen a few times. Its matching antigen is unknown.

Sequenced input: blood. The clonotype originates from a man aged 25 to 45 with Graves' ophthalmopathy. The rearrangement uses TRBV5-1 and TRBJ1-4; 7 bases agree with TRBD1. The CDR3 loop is CASSTSGTVNEKLFF. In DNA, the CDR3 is TGCGCCAGCAGCACCTCCGGGACAGTGAATGAAAAACTGTTTTTT.